This passage covers 6 T cell receptor beta chains from one sample sequenced in a study of shared clonotypes between healthy human individuals. Repertoires were generated with immunoSEQ multiplex PCR, while TCRdb's copy carries only in-frame clones and drops some. Of 1.5 million to 1.9 million clones in the sample, nearly 99% were seen once. Sequencing input: naive CD4+ T cells sorted from blood. Subset reported: CD45RA+ positively selected. The source of these receptors is a man aged 25 to 40 in good health.

The genes are TRBV27 and TRBJ2-2; TRBD2 agrees at 10 bases. In germline, CDR1 is MNHEY, CDR2 SMNVEV (reference sequence). With V trimmed by 6 bases and J by 6 bases, 7 bases remained unmatched. The CDR3 extends over 15 amino acids. The CDR3 reads CASRQREGFPGELFF. The DNA for the CDR3 is TGTGCCAGCAGACAGCGGGAGGGATTCCCCGGGGAGCTGTTTTTT.

This chain uses TRBV10-2 with TRBJ2-4; D is possibly TRBD1 or TRBD2 (5 bases each). Germline-derived CDR1 and CDR2 are WSHSY and SAAADI. V was cut by 5 bases and J by 13 bases, with 15 bases left in between. The CDR3 contains 12 residues. CDR3: CASSFLGEPQYF. The CDR3 region has the DNA TGCGCCAGCAGTTTCCTAGGGGAGCCCCAGTACTTC.

This clone appeared once. The chain employs TRBV7-9 and TRBJ1-4, with 8 positions matching TRBD1. The V segment lost 5 bases and the J segment 0 bases; nucleotides outside the gene matches: 5. This CDR3 contains 16 residues. Germline loops: CDR1 SEHNR, CDR2 FQNEAQ (reference sequence). CDR3 nucleotide sequence: TGTGCCAGCAGCCAGGGACAGGCCCCAACTAATGAAAAACTGTTTTTT. It yields the protein CASSQGQAPTNEKLFF.

V and J are TRBV18 and TRBJ2-2; D is perhaps TRBD1 (5 bases). CDR1 KGHSH and CDR2 LQKENI come from the germline V gene. CDR3 size: 15 residues. The ends were cut back, 2 bases at V and 6 bases at J, with 13 bases in the middle. The chain's CDR3 is CASSPGVQGAGELFF. The CDR3 nucleotides are TGTGCCAGCTCACCAGGAGTCCAGGGTGCCGGGGAGCTGTTTTTT. Together with reference TRBV18 and TRBJ2-2, the CDR3 gives the full variable domain: NAGVMQNPRHLVRRRGQEARLRCSPMKGHSHVYWYRQLPEEGLKFMVYLQKENIIDESGMPKERFSAEFPKEGPSILRIQQVVRGDSAAYFCASSPGVQGAGELFFGEGSRLTVL.

The chain couples TRBV14 to TRBJ2-7; 7 nucleotides line up with TRBD1. CDR1 is SGHDN, CDR2 FVKESK, per germline. The CDR3 extends over 14 amino acids. J lost 3 bases, V lost 4 bases, and 6 bases had no gene match. This chain's CDR3 is CASSLRTGNYEQYF. The CDR3 DNA is TGTGCCAGCAGCCTGAGGACAGGAAACTACGAGCAGTACTTC.

The CDR3 DNA follows: TGTGCCAGCACTAACCTCCCCTATGGCTACACCTTC. Translation gives CASTNLPYGYTF. The chain employs TRBV5-4 and TRBJ1-2, with unresolved D. Trimming removed 6 bases at V and 4 bases at J, with 10 bases between. This CDR3 comprises 12 residues. Germline V CDR1 and CDR2: SGHNT, YYREEE (reference sequence).